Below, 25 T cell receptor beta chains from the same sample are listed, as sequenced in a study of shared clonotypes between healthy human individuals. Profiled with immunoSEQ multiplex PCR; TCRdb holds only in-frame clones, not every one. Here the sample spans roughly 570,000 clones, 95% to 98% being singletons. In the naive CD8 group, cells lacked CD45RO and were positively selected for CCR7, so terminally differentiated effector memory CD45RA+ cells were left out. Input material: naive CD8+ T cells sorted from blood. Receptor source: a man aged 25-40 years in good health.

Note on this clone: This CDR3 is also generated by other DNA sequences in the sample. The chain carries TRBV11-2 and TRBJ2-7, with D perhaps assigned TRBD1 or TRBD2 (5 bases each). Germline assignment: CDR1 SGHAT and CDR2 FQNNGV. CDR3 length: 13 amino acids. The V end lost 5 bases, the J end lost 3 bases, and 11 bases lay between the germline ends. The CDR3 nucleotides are TGTGCCAGCAGCCTCGGGACCAACTACGAGCAGTACTTC. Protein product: CASSLGTNYEQYF.

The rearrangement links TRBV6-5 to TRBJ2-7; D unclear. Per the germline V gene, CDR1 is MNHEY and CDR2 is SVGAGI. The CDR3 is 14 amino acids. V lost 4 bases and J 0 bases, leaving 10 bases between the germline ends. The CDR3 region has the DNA TGTGCCAGCAGTTTCACCGGGCCCTCCTACGAGCAGTACTTC. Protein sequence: CASSFTGPSYEQYF.

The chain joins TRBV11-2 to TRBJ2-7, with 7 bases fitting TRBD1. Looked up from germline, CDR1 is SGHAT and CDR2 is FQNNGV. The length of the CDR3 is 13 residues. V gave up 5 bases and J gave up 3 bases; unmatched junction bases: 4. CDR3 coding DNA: TGTGCCAGCAGCATTACAGGGGTCTACGAGCAGTACTTC. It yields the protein CASSITGVYEQYF.

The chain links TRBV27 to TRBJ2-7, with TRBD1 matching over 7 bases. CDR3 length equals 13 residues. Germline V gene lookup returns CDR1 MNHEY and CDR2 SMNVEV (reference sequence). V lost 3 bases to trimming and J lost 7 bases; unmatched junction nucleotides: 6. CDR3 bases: TGTGCCAGCAGTTTGTTCGAGACAGGGGAGCAGTACTTC. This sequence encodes CASSLFETGEQYF.

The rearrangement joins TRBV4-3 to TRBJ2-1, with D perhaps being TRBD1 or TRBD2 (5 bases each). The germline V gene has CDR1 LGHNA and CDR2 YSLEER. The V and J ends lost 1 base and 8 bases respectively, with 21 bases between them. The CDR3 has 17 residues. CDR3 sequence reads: CASSQGSFGAPQYEQFF. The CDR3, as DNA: TGCGCCAGCAGCCAAGGGTCCTTCGGGGCCCCCCAGTATGAGCAGTTCTTC.

For the CDR3, the DNA is TGTGCCAGCAGCTCCCCGGGACAGGGTCAAGAGACCCAGTACTTC. As protein: CASSSPGQGQETQYF. The chain recombines TRBV5-4 with TRBJ2-5, with 9 positions matching TRBD1. The CDR3 consists of 15 residues. J was trimmed by 2 bases and V by 3 bases; bases with no gene match: 5. CDR1 and CDR2 from the germline V gene are SGHNT and YYREEE (reference sequence).

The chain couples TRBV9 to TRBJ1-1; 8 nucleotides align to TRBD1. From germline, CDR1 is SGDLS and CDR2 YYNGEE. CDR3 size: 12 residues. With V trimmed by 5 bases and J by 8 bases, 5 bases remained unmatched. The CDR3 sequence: CASRDRTGEAFF. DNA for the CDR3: TGTGCCAGCAGGGATCGGACAGGGGAAGCTTTCTTT.

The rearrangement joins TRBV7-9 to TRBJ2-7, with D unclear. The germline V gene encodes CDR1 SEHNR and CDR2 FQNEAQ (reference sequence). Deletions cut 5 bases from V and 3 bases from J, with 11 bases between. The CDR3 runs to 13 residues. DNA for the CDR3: TGTGCCAGCAGCACGGACGGTAACTACGAGCAGTACTTC. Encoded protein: CASSTDGNYEQYF.

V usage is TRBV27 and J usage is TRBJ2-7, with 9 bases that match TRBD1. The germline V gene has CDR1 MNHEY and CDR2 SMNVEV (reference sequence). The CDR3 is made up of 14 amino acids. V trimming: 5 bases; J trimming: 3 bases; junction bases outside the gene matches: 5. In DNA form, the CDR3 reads TGTGCCAGCAGTACTATGACAGGGGGCTACGAGCAGTACTTC. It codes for CASSTMTGGYEQYF.

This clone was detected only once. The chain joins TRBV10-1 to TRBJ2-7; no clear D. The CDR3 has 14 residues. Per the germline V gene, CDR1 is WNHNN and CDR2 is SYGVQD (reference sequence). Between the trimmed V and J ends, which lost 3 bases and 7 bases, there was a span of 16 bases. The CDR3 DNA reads TGCGCCAGCAGTGAAGGCAGGCCTTCCTGGGAGCAGTACTTC. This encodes CASSEGRPSWEQYF.

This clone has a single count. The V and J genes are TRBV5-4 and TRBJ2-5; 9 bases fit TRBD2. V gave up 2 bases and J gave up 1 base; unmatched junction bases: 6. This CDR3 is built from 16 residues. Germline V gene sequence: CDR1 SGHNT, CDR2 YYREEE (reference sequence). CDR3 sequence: CASSLGASGVQETQYF. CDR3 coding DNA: TGTGCCAGCAGCTTAGGTGCTAGCGGGGTCCAAGAGACCCAGTACTTC.

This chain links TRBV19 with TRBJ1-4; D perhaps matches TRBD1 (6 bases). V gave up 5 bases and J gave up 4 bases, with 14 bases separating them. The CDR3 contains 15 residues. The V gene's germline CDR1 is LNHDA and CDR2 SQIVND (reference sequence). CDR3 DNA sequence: TGTGCCAGTAGTGCTTCAGGGGTACTTAATGAAAAACTGTTTTTT. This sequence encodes CASSASGVLNEKLFF.

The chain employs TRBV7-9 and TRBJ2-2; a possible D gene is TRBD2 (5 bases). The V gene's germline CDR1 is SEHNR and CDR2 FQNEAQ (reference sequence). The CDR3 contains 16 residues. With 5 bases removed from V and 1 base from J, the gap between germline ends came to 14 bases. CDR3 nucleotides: TGTGCCAGCAGCCCAATCGGGATAGTGAACACCGGGGAGCTGTTTTTT. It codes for CASSPIGIVNTGELFF.

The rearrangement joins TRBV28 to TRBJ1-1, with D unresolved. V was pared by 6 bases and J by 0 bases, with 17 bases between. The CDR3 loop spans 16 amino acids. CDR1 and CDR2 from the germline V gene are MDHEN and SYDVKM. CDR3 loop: CASSPFWTAMNTEAFF. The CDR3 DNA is TGTGCCAGCAGCCCTTTCTGGACGGCCATGAACACTGAAGCTTTCTTT.

DNA of the CDR3: TGTGCCAGTAGTATGGGGGCAGGGATGGGCAATCAGCCCCAGCATTTT. As protein: CASSMGAGMGNQPQHF. J is TRBJ1-5 and V is TRBV19, with a tentative D call TRBD1 (6 bases). The CDR3 consists of 16 residues. Germline V gene data show CDR1 as LNHDA and CDR2 as SQIVND (reference sequence). Trimming pared 3 bases from V and 2 bases from J, leaving 14 bases between.

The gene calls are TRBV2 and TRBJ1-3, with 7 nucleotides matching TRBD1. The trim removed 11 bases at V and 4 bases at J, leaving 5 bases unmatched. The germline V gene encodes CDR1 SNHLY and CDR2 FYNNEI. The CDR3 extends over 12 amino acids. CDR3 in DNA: TGTGCCTGCGAGGGACAGGGAAACACCATATATTTT. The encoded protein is CACEGQGNTIYF.

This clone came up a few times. CDR3 in amino acids: CASSLGGANQPQHF. The CDR3 coding sequence is TGTGCCAGCAGCTTAGGGGGGGCAAATCAGCCCCAGCATTTT. The chain links TRBV27 to TRBJ1-5, with a possible D match to TRBD1 (6 bases). CDR3 length: 14 residues. Per the germline V gene, CDR1 is MNHEY and CDR2 is SMNVEV (reference sequence). Trimming stripped 6 bases from V and 4 bases from J, with 13 bases between.

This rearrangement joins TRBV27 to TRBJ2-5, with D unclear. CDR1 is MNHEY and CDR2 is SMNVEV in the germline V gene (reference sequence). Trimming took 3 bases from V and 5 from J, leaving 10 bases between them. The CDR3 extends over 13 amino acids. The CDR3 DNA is TGTGCCAGCAGTTTCGCCCCACTGGAGACCCAGTACTTC. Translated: CASSFAPLETQYF.

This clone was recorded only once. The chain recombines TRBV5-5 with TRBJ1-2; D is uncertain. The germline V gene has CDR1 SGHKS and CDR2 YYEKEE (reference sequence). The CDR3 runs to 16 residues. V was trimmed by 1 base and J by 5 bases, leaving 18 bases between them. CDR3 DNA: TGTGCCAGCAGCTTGTATAGGGTTGGAGAGAGGTATGGCTACACCTTC. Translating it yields CASSLYRVGERYGYTF.

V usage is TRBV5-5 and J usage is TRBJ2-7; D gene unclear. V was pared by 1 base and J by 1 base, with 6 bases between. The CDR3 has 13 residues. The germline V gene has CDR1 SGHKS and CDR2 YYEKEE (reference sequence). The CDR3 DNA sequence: TGTGCCAGCAGCTTGACTGATTCCTACGAGCAGTACTTC. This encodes CASSLTDSYEQYF.

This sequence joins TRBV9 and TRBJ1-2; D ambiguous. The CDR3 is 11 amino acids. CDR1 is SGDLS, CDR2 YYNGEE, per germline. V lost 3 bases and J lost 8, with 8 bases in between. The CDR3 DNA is TGTGCCAGCAGCGCCCTCGGAGGCTACACCTTC. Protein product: CASSALGGYTF. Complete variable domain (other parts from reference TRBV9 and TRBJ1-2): DSGVTQTPKHLITATGQRVTLRCSPRSGDLSVYWYQQSLDQGLQFLIQYYNGEERAKGNILERFSAQQFPDLHSELNLSSLELGDSALYFCASSALGGYTFGSGTRLTVV.

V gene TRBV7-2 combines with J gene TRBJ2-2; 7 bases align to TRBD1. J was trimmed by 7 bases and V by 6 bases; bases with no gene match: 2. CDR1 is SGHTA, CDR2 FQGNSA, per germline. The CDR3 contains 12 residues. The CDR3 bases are TGTGCCAGCAGACGGGACAGCGGGGAGCTGTTTTTT. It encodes CASRRDSGELFF.

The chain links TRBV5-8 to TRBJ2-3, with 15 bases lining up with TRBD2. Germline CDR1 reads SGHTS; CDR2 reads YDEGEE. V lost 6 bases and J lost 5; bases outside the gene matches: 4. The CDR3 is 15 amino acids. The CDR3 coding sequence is TGTGCCAGCATCCCGGGACTAGCGGGAGGAGATACGCAGTATTTT. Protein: CASIPGLAGGDTQYF.

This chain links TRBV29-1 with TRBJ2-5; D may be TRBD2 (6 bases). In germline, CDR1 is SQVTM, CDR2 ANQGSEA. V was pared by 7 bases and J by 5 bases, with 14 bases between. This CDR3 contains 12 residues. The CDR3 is CSALTRWETQYF. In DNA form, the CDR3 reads TGCAGCGCCTTGACTAGGTGGGAGACCCAGTACTTC.

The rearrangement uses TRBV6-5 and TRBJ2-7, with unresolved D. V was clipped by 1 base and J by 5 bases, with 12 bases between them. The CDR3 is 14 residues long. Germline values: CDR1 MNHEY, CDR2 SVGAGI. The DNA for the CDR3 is TGTGCCAGCAGTTACTTAGGGTTAGGTAACGAGCAGTACTTC. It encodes CASSYLGLGNEQYF.